A selection of T cell receptor beta chains follows, all from one sample in a study of graft-versus-host responses after intestinal transplantation. The protocol was immunoSEQ multiplex PCR, while the TCRdb copy is restricted to in-frame clones and leaves out a portion. The table shows fewer than 110,000 clones, with 80% to 90% occurring only once. These receptors have no known antigen. The starting material was unstimulated CD4+ T cells sorted from spleen or lymph node cells, obtained before transplant. Receptors were obtained from a human donor who was the organ donor for an intestinal transplant. CDR3s include the opening cysteine and the closing phenylalanine or tryptophan. The D gene is left open where the match is weak. Where a row states a size, it is once, few, many or the class of an expanded clone; other rows omit it.

J gene: TRBJ2-2; clone size: .; CDR3 length: 15; D gene: TRBD1; V gene: TRBV30; CDR3 DNA: TGTGCCCACAATAGACAGGGCCCGAACACCGGGGAGCTGTTTTTT; CDR3 protein: CAHNRQGPNTGELFF
J gene: TRBJ2-7; clone size: .; CDR3 length: 16; D gene: .; V gene: TRBV6-5; CDR3 DNA: TGTGCCAGCAGTTTCGAGGGGAGGGGGGCCCCCTACGAGCAGTACTTC; CDR3 protein: CASSFEGRGAPYEQYF
J gene: TRBJ2-2; clone size: .; CDR3 length: 17; D gene: .; V gene: TRBV9; CDR3 DNA: TGTGCCAGCAGCACCCATGACGGGACCGCCAACACCGGGGAGCTGTTTTTT; CDR3 protein: CASSTHDGTANTGELFF
J gene: TRBJ2-7; clone size: .; CDR3 length: 12; D gene: .; V gene: TRBV29-1; CDR3 DNA: TGCAGCGTTGAAGTACAGGGCCACGAGCAGTACTTC; CDR3 protein: CSVEVQGHEQYF
J gene: TRBJ2-7; clone size: .; CDR3 length: 14; D gene: TRBD1; V gene: TRBV6-1; CDR3 DNA: TGTGCCAGCAGCCCACAGGGGGCCCACGTCGAGCAGTACTTC; CDR3 protein: CASSPQGAHVEQYF
J gene: TRBJ2-1; clone size: few; CDR3 length: 13; D gene: TRBD2; V gene: TRBV9; CDR3 DNA: TGTGCCAGCAGCGCCTCTTCCCGGGGGGGGAATTTCTTC; CDR3 protein: CASSASSRGGNFF
J gene: TRBJ2-7; clone size: .; CDR3 length: 16; D gene: .; V gene: TRBV27; CDR3 DNA: TGTGCCAGCAGTCCGGGCCCCAGGGACACCTCCTACGAGCAGTACTTC; CDR3 protein: CASSPGPRDTSYEQYF
J gene: TRBJ2-7; clone size: .; CDR3 length: 13; D gene: .; V gene: TRBV5-1; CDR3 DNA: TGCGCCAGCGCAGGGGCGGATACCTACGAGCAGTACTTC; CDR3 protein: CASAGADTYEQYF
J gene: TRBJ1-5; clone size: once; CDR3 length: 13; D gene: TRBD1; V gene: TRBV10-3; CDR3 DNA: TGTGCCATCACCACGGGACAGGGTGCGCCCCAGCATTTT; CDR3 protein: CAITTGQGAPQHF
J gene: TRBJ2-4; clone size: .; CDR3 length: 15; D gene: TRBD1; V gene: TRBV2; CDR3 DNA: TGTGCCAGTTCCCTACAGGGACAGACTAAAAACATTCAGTACTTC; CDR3 protein: CASSLQGQTKNIQYF
J gene: TRBJ1-1; clone size: .; CDR3 length: 14; D gene: .; V gene: TRBV6-5; CDR3 DNA: TGTGCCAGTGCATCAGGGGCTCTAAACACTGAAGCTTTCTTT; CDR3 protein: CASASGALNTEAFF
J gene: TRBJ1-2; clone size: .; CDR3 length: 18; D gene: TRBD1; V gene: TRBV4-1; CDR3 DNA: TGCGCCAGCAGCCAGGCGGGACAGGGGGCGCCGAAAAACTATGGCTACACCTTC; CDR3 protein: CASSQAGQGAPKNYGYTF
J gene: TRBJ2-2; clone size: .; CDR3 length: 13; D gene: .; V gene: TRBV6-5; CDR3 DNA: TGTGCCAGCGGAAGCTTTTTAACCGGGGAGCTGTTTTTT; CDR3 protein: CASGSFLTGELFF
J gene: TRBJ2-7; clone size: .; CDR3 length: 14; D gene: TRBD1; V gene: TRBV6-5; CDR3 DNA: TGTGCCAGCAGGCCGCCGGGACAGAGCTACGAGCAGTACTTC; CDR3 protein: CASRPPGQSYEQYF
J gene: TRBJ2-3; clone size: .; CDR3 length: 17; D gene: TRBD2; V gene: TRBV12-5; CDR3 DNA: TGTGCTAGTGGCCCCCGACTAGCGGGAGGCCCCAGGGATACGCAGTATTTT; CDR3 protein: CASGPRLAGGPRDTQYF
J gene: TRBJ1-3; clone size: .; CDR3 length: 16; D gene: TRBD1; V gene: TRBV7-9; CDR3 DNA: TGTGCCAGCAGCCCCCGCCGGACAGGGCGCCTGAACACCATATATTTT; CDR3 protein: CASSPRRTGRLNTIYF
J gene: TRBJ1-5; clone size: .; CDR3 length: 15; D gene: .; V gene: TRBV5-6; CDR3 DNA: TGTGCCAGCAGCACACAAAGGGTGGGCAATCAGCCCCAGCATTTT; CDR3 protein: CASSTQRVGNQPQHF
J gene: TRBJ1-4; clone size: .; CDR3 length: 14; D gene: TRBD1; V gene: TRBV2; CDR3 DNA: TGTGCCAGCACCCTCGGACAGGCTGAGGAAAAACTGTTTTTT; CDR3 protein: CASTLGQAEEKLFF
J gene: TRBJ2-5; clone size: .; CDR3 length: 15; D gene: .; V gene: TRBV19; CDR3 DNA: TGTGCCAGTAGTATAGTTGGTGGCCCACAAGAGACCCAGTACTTC; CDR3 protein: CASSIVGGPQETQYF
J gene: TRBJ2-4; clone size: .; CDR3 length: 18; D gene: TRBD2; V gene: TRBV5-8; CDR3 DNA: TGTGCCAGCAGCTTGGGAATAGCGGGAGTACTAGCCAAAAACATTCAGTACTTC; CDR3 protein: CASSLGIAGVLAKNIQYF
J gene: TRBJ2-5; clone size: .; CDR3 length: 17; D gene: TRBD2; V gene: TRBV4-2; CDR3 DNA: TGTGCCAGCAGCCAAGTAGCTAGCGGGATCAGGGGAGAGACCCAGTACTTC; CDR3 protein: CASSQVASGIRGETQYF
J gene: TRBJ2-4; clone size: .; CDR3 length: 14; D gene: .; V gene: TRBV19; CDR3 DNA: TGTGCCAGTAGTACGGGACTTTCACTAAACATTCAGTACTTC; CDR3 protein: CASSTGLSLNIQYF
J gene: TRBJ1-1; clone size: .; CDR3 length: 15; D gene: .; V gene: TRBV18; CDR3 DNA: TGTGCCAGCTCACCCTACCCGGGACATAACACTGAAGCTTTCTTT; CDR3 protein: CASSPYPGHNTEAFF
J gene: TRBJ2-5; clone size: .; CDR3 length: 12; D gene: .; V gene: TRBV7-9; CDR3 DNA: TGTGCCAGCAGCTTGACCCAAGAGACCCAGTACTTC; CDR3 protein: CASSLTQETQYF
J gene: TRBJ2-3; clone size: .; CDR3 length: 15; D gene: TRBD2; V gene: TRBV30; CDR3 DNA: TGTGCCTGGAGTGTAGGGACTAGGGTCATTCAGACGCAGTATTTT; CDR3 protein: CAWSVGTRVIQTQYF
J gene: TRBJ1-2; clone size: .; CDR3 length: 15; D gene: .; V gene: TRBV9; CDR3 DNA: TGTGCCAGCAGCGTAGTCTACAGGATTAACTATGGCTACACCTTC; CDR3 protein: CASSVVYRINYGYTF
J gene: TRBJ2-3; clone size: .; CDR3 length: 16; D gene: TRBD2; V gene: TRBV5-1; CDR3 DNA: TGCGCCAGCAGCTTAAGCGGGGGGGCCCGCACAGATACGCAGTATTTT; CDR3 protein: CASSLSGGARTDTQYF
J gene: TRBJ1-1; clone size: few; CDR3 length: 13; D gene: .; V gene: TRBV6-4; CDR3 DNA: TGTGCCAGCAGCCCCGGCGGGCTCGCTGAAGCTTTCTTT; CDR3 protein: CASSPGGLAEAFF
J gene: TRBJ2-2; clone size: .; CDR3 length: 14; D gene: .; V gene: TRBV27; CDR3 DNA: TGTGCCAGCAGTTTCGCTCCCGACACCGGGGAGCTGTTTTTT; CDR3 protein: CASSFAPDTGELFF
J gene: TRBJ2-7; clone size: .; CDR3 length: 15; D gene: TRBD2; V gene: TRBV5-1; CDR3 DNA: TGCGCCAGCAGCTTACCGGAGACTAGCGTCCACGAGCAGTACTTC; CDR3 protein: CASSLPETSVHEQYF
J gene: TRBJ2-5; clone size: .; CDR3 length: 15; D gene: .; V gene: TRBV4-1; CDR3 DNA: TGCGCCAGCAGCCAAAAAGCGGGCTACCAAGAGACCCAGTACTTC; CDR3 protein: CASSQKAGYQETQYF
J gene: TRBJ2-5; clone size: .; CDR3 length: 12; D gene: .; V gene: TRBV7-2; CDR3 DNA: TGTGCCAGCAGCCCCTGGATGGAGACCCAGTACTTC; CDR3 protein: CASSPWMETQYF
J gene: TRBJ2-7; clone size: .; CDR3 length: 15; D gene: TRBD2; V gene: TRBV7-2; CDR3 DNA: TGTGCCAGCAGCATCGGGACTAGCGGGGGCTACGAGCAGTACTTC; CDR3 protein: CASSIGTSGGYEQYF
J gene: TRBJ1-4; clone size: .; CDR3 length: 12; D gene: .; V gene: TRBV6-4; CDR3 DNA: TGTGCCAGCAGTGACTATCGAGGGAAACTGTTTTTT; CDR3 protein: CASSDYRGKLFF
J gene: TRBJ2-2; clone size: .; CDR3 length: 14; D gene: .; V gene: TRBV2; CDR3 DNA: TGTGCCAGCAGTGAGATCTCTATAACCGGGGAGCTGTTTTTT; CDR3 protein: CASSEISITGELFF
J gene: TRBJ2-3; clone size: .; CDR3 length: 15; D gene: .; V gene: TRBV6-5; CDR3 DNA: TGTGCCAGCAGGGGGGGCCTAGCGGGCACAGATACGCAGTATTTT; CDR3 protein: CASRGGLAGTDTQYF
J gene: TRBJ1-2; clone size: .; CDR3 length: 15; D gene: TRBD1; V gene: TRBV2; CDR3 DNA: TGTGCCAGCAGTGACCTCGGACAGGGGGCCTATGGCTACACCTTC; CDR3 protein: CASSDLGQGAYGYTF
J gene: TRBJ2-1; clone size: .; CDR3 length: 14; D gene: .; V gene: TRBV6-6; CDR3 DNA: TGTGCCAGCAGTTACACAAACAGGGCATCTGAGCAGTTCTTC; CDR3 protein: CASSYTNRASEQFF
J gene: TRBJ1-2; clone size: .; CDR3 length: 13; D gene: .; V gene: TRBV18; CDR3 DNA: TGTGCCAGCTCACCGGGGCACGAATTTGGCTACACCTTC; CDR3 protein: CASSPGHEFGYTF
J gene: TRBJ1-6; clone size: .; CDR3 length: 16; D gene: TRBD1; V gene: TRBV27; CDR3 DNA: TGTGCCAGCAGCCAATTGGGGACAGGGGGAAATTCACCCCTCCACTTT; CDR3 protein: CASSQLGTGGNSPLHF
J gene: TRBJ2-7; clone size: once; CDR3 length: 15; D gene: TRBD2; V gene: TRBV5-8; CDR3 DNA: TGTGCCAGCAGCAGGGGTTTACTAGCGGTCTACGAGCAGTACTTC; CDR3 protein: CASSRGLLAVYEQYF
J gene: TRBJ1-6; clone size: .; CDR3 length: 12; D gene: .; V gene: TRBV19; CDR3 DNA: TGTGCCAGTAGCGAAACGAATTCACCCCTCCACTTT; CDR3 protein: CASSETNSPLHF